A selection of T cell receptor beta chains follows, all from one sample in a study of blood T cells in healthy people across ages. TCRdb reprocessed the 5' RACE reads via MiXCR and lists one record per CDR3 protein. The sample has about 570,000 distinct CDR3 sequences; 27% are singletons. Sequencing was carried out using blood. These receptors were collected from a woman in her 70s in good health. Both conserved end residues are trimmed from each CDR3. Where a row states a size, it is once, few, many or the class of an expanded clone; other rows omit it.

ASCVRGIAFGPEQF TRBV7-2 14 TRBJ2-1 many
SVTGGNSNQPQH TRBV20-1 12 TRBJ1-5 NA
ASSQDSLNTGELF TRBV4-2 13 TRBJ2-2 NA
SVGHSNQPQH TRBV29-1 10 TRBJ1-5 few
SASPVYNEQF TRBV20-1 10 TRBJ2-1 NA
AISESTDYGYT TRBV10-3 11 TRBJ1-2 NA
ASSLAVPNYGYT TRBV7-2 12 TRBJ1-2 NA
ASSEYGGIGNEQF TRBV6-1 13 TRBJ2-1 NA
ASSRDRLILGYT TRBV6-2/TRBV6-3 12 TRBJ1-2 NA
ASSLTQGGRNF TRBV12-3/TRBV12-4 11 TRBJ1-1 once
ASSKDSLNQPQH TRBV7-2 12 TRBJ1-5 NA
ASNLQGEDYGYT TRBV2 12 TRBJ1-2 few
ASNLGRGAGEAF TRBV6-5 12 TRBJ1-1 few
AGSQGRGGDQETQY TRBV7-2 14 TRBJ2-5 NA
ASSSGPNYGYT TRBV5-1 11 TRBJ1-2 many
AISGQGQGPQH TRBV10-3 11 TRBJ1-5 NA
ASSPKTLGANEKLF TRBV7-3 14 TRBJ1-4 many
ASSYGLLNTGELF TRBV6-5 13 TRBJ2-2 few
SARAAPGTSASYEQY TRBV20-1 15 NA NA
SAREGRGGTGTQY TRBV20-1 13 TRBJ2-3 few
ASSPLNEQF TRBV14 9 TRBJ2-1 NA
ASSSSGTEDNEQF TRBV7-2 13 TRBJ2-1 NA
ASSQDYGVGTEAF TRBV4-3 13 TRBJ1-1 NA
ASSFSGEETQY TRBV7-2 11 TRBJ2-5 many
ASSYAEEQF TRBV6-6 9 NA few
ASSVEGLPNTEAF TRBV9 13 TRBJ1-1 few
ASISTGGGSTEAF TRBV2 13 TRBJ1-1 NA
ASSYRDRATYEQY TRBV6-5 13 TRBJ2-7 NA
ASGASVGNIQY TRBV2 11 TRBJ2-4 few
ASSPGSGETQY TRBV5-1 11 TRBJ2-5 many
ASSPPGSHYNEQF TRBV5-4 13 TRBJ2-1 NA
SVGQGLVYGYT TRBV29-1 11 TRBJ1-2 NA
ASSDRGGGDTQY TRBV19 12 TRBJ2-3 NA
SAPGQGAFGTQY TRBV29-1 12 TRBJ2-5 few
ASSFGGRNNEKLF TRBV5-5 13 TRBJ1-4 few
ASSHQGASWEKLF TRBV4-2 13 TRBJ1-4 many
ASSFGALPYEQY TRBV12-3/TRBV12-4 12 TRBJ2-7 NA
ATRDRGLPTNEKLC TRBV10-3 14 TRBJ1-4 NA
ASAQFNQPQH TRBV6-6 10 TRBJ1-5 NA